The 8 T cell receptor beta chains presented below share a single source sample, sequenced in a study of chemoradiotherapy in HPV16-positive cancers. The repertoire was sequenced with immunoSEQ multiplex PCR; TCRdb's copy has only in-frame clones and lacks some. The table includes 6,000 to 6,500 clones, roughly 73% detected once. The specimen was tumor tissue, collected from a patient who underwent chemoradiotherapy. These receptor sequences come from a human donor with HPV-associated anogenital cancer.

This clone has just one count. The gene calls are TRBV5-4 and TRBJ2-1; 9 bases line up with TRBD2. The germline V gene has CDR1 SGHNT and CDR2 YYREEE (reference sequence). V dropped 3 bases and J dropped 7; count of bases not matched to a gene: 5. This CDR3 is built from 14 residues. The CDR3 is CASSSGLARNEQFF. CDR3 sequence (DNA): TGTGCCAGCAGCTCCGGACTAGCGAGGAATGAGCAGTTCTTC.

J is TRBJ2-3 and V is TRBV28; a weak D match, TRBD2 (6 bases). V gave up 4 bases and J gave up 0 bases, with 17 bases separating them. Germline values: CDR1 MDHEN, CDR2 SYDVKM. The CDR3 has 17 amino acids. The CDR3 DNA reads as TGTGCCAGCAGTTACTCGCGGGAAACATCTAGCACAGATACGCAGTATTTT. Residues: CASSYSRETSSTDTQYF. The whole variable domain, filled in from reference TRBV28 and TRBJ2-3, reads DVKVTQSSRYLVKRTGEKVFLECVQDMDHENMFWYRQDPGLGLRLIYFSYDVKMKEKGDIPEGYSVSREKKERFSLILESASTNQTSMYLCASSYSRETSSTDTQYFGPGTRLTVL.

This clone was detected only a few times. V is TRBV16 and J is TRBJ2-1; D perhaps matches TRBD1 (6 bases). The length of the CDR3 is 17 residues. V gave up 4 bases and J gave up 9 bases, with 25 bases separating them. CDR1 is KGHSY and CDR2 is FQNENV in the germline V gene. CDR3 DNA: TGTGCCAGCAGCCCGGAGTTAGGACTCGGGACAATTCGTGAGCAGTTCTTC. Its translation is CASSPELGLGTIREQFF.

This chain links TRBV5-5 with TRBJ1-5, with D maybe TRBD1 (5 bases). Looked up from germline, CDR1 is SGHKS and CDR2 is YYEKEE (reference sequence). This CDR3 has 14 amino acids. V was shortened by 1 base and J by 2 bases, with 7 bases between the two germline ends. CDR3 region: CASSLWGGNQPQHF. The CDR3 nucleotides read TGTGCCAGCAGCTTGTGGGGGGGCAATCAGCCCCAGCATTTT.

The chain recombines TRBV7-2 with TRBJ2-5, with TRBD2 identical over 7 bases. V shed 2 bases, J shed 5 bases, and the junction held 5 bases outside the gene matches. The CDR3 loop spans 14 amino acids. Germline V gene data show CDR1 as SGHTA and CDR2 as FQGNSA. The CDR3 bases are TGTGCCAGCAGCTTAAGACTAGCAGGGGAGACCCAGTACTTC. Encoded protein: CASSLRLAGETQYF.

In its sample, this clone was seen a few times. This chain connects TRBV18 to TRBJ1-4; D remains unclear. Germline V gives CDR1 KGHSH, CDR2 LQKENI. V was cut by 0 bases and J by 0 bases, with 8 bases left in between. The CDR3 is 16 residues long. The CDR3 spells CASSPPGRTTNEKLFF. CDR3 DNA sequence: TGTGCCAGCTCACCACCAGGCAGAACAACTAATGAAAAACTGTTTTTT.

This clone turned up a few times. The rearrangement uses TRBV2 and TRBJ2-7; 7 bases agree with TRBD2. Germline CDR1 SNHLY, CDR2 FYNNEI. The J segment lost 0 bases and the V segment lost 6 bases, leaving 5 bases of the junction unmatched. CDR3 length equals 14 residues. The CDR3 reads CASSLTSPSYEQYF. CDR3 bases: TGTGCCAGCAGCTTGACTAGCCCCTCCTACGAGCAGTACTTC.

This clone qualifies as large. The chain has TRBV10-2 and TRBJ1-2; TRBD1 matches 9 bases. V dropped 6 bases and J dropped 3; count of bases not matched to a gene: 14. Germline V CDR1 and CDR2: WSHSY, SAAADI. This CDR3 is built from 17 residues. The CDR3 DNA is TGCGCCAGCAGGGGACCGGGACAGGGAATTCGGGACTATGGCTACACCTTC. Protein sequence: CASRGPGQGIRDYGYTF.